A selection of T cell receptor beta chains follows, all from one sample in a study of cytomegalovirus exposure and HLA in healthy donors. Assay: immunoSEQ multiplex PCR; the TCRdb copy retains only in-frame clones and omits some. The sample carries 97,000 or so clones, more than 60% recorded once. Sequenced input: PBMCs. Source of these receptors: a man aged 45-65 years in good health and CMV-seronegative. Each CDR3 is given with its conserved first and last residue. Each record gives: clone size, D gene, CDR3 length, V gene, J gene, CDR3 protein, CDR3 DNA. D genes are given only for firm matches. Some rows mark clone size as missing; the rest say once, few, many or name a class of expanded clone.

abundance: NA; d_gene: TRBD2; len: 15; v_gene: TRBV27; j_gene: TRBJ2-1; CDR3aa: CASSEKSGGANEQFF; CDR3nt: TGTGCCAGCAGTGAGAAGAGCGGGGGGGCCAATGAGCAGTTCTTC
abundance: NA; d_gene: NA; len: 17; v_gene: TRBV5-1; j_gene: TRBJ2-1; CDR3aa: CASSRTFRTSSYNEQFF; CDR3nt: TGCGCCAGCAGCCGAACGTTCCGAACAAGCTCCTACAATGAGCAGTTCTTC
abundance: NA; d_gene: TRBD2; len: 15; v_gene: TRBV13; j_gene: TRBJ2-7; CDR3aa: CASSLRLAGGGEQYF; CDR3nt: TGTGCCAGCAGCTTAAGGCTAGCGGGAGGTGGCGAGCAGTACTTC
abundance: NA; d_gene: TRBD1; len: 15; v_gene: TRBV6-5; j_gene: TRBJ2-7; CDR3aa: CASSQDRASSYEQYF; CDR3nt: TGTGCCAGCAGCCAAGACAGGGCCAGCTCCTACGAGCAGTACTTC
abundance: NA; d_gene: TRBD2; len: 16; v_gene: TRBV5-1; j_gene: TRBJ2-3; CDR3aa: CASSLSSGGSADTQYF; CDR3nt: TGCGCCAGCAGCTTATCGAGCGGGGGGTCTGCAGATACGCAGTATTTT
abundance: once; d_gene: NA; len: 15; v_gene: TRBV15; j_gene: TRBJ1-2; CDR3aa: CATSRDLAGVSGYTF; CDR3nt: TGTGCCACCAGCAGAGATCTGGCAGGGGTTAGCGGCTACACCTTC
abundance: NA; d_gene: TRBD1; len: 13; v_gene: TRBV27; j_gene: TRBJ1-2; CDR3aa: CASFGGQNYGYTF; CDR3nt: TGTGCCAGCTTTGGGGGACAGAACTATGGCTACACCTTC
abundance: few; d_gene: NA; len: 11; v_gene: TRBV20-1; j_gene: TRBJ2-1; CDR3aa: CSALDNNEQFF; CDR3nt: TGCAGTGCTCTCGACAACAATGAGCAGTTCTTC
abundance: NA; d_gene: NA; len: 14; v_gene: TRBV5-1; j_gene: TRBJ1-1; CDR3aa: CASSPGGDHGEAFF; CDR3nt: TGCGCCAGCAGCCCGGGAGGGGACCATGGTGAAGCTTTCTTT
abundance: NA; d_gene: NA; len: 12; v_gene: TRBV2; j_gene: TRBJ2-7; CDR3aa: CASRADSYEQYF; CDR3nt: TGTGCCAGCAGGGCAGACAGCTACGAGCAGTACTTC
abundance: NA; d_gene: TRBD1; len: 18; v_gene: TRBV5-6; j_gene: TRBJ2-6; CDR3aa: CASSLVPGQSPGLNVLTF; CDR3nt: TGTGCCAGCAGCTTAGTCCCGGGACAGTCCCCGGGGCTCAACGTCCTGACTTTC
abundance: NA; d_gene: TRBD1; len: 15; v_gene: TRBV6-5; j_gene: TRBJ2-7; CDR3aa: CASSIRDRVSYEQYF; CDR3nt: TGTGCCAGCAGTATCCGGGACAGGGTGTCCTACGAGCAGTACTTC
abundance: few; d_gene: NA; len: 16; v_gene: TRBV10-2; j_gene: TRBJ1-2; CDR3aa: CASSVTGHRPNYGYTF; CDR3nt: TGCGCCAGCAGTGTCACAGGGCACAGACCTAACTATGGCTACACCTTC
abundance: NA; d_gene: NA; len: 15; v_gene: TRBV9; j_gene: TRBJ1-1; CDR3aa: CASVPQDMVNTEAFF; CDR3nt: TGTGCCAGCGTGCCCCAAGACATGGTGAACACTGAAGCTTTCTTT
abundance: once; d_gene: NA; len: 15; v_gene: TRBV7-2; j_gene: TRBJ2-3; CDR3aa: CASSLVPGETDTQYF; CDR3nt: TGTGCCAGCAGCTTAGTCCCAGGCGAGACAGATACGCAGTATTTT
abundance: once; d_gene: NA; len: 13; v_gene: TRBV6-4; j_gene: TRBJ1-2; CDR3aa: CASSDAGSYGYTF; CDR3nt: TGTGCCAGCAGTGACGCGGGGAGCTATGGCTACACCTTC
abundance: NA; d_gene: TRBD1; len: 15; v_gene: TRBV7-3; j_gene: TRBJ2-3; CDR3aa: CASSRDRGNTDTQYF; CDR3nt: TGTGCCAGCAGCAGGGACAGGGGGAACACAGATACGCAGTATTTT
abundance: NA; d_gene: NA; len: 13; v_gene: TRBV28; j_gene: TRBJ1-1; CDR3aa: CASLPGGGGEAFF; CDR3nt: TGTGCCAGCCTCCCCGGGGGCGGGGGTGAAGCTTTCTTT
abundance: NA; d_gene: NA; len: 14; v_gene: TRBV5-1; j_gene: TRBJ2-1; CDR3aa: CASSLVGVGNEQFF; CDR3nt: TGCGCCAGCAGCTTGGTAGGGGTCGGCAATGAGCAGTTCTTC
abundance: once; d_gene: TRBD1; len: 15; v_gene: TRBV6-5; j_gene: TRBJ1-4; CDR3aa: CASSLTGVSNEKLFF; CDR3nt: TGTGCCAGCAGTCTTACAGGGGTGTCTAATGAAAAACTGTTTTTT
abundance: NA; d_gene: TRBD2; len: 15; v_gene: TRBV29-1; j_gene: TRBJ2-3; CDR3aa: CSVEGGGYSTDTQYF; CDR3nt: TGCAGCGTTGAAGGGGGGGGGTATAGCACAGATACGCAGTATTTT
abundance: once; d_gene: NA; len: 14; v_gene: TRBV28; j_gene: TRBJ1-4; CDR3aa: CASSRGGSNEKLFF; CDR3nt: TGTGCCAGCAGTCGGGGGGGATCCAATGAAAAACTGTTTTTT